The 13 T cell receptor beta chains given below trace back to one sample, sequenced in a study of blood T cells in healthy people across ages. A second roughly 6 to 11 cycle PCR used barcoded and J-beta primers. TCRdb processed the 5' RACE reads anew with MiXCR; each CDR3 protein has one entry. The repertoire has 800,000 to 950,000 distinct CDR3 sequences, around 36% of them found once; the top ten carry about an eighth. The source material was blood. These receptors all come from a man between 18 and 35 years old in good health.

Notes on this clonotype: A much larger clone is a single base away; this may be a read error. V is TRBV7-8 and J is TRBJ2-4, with D possibly called TRBD1 or TRBD2 (5 bases each). The end of the DNA is better explained by TRBJ2-5, so the J call may be wrong. In germline, CDR1 is SGHVS, CDR2 FQNEAQ. This CDR3 region has 14 residues. The chain's CDR3 is CASSLAAGGETQYF. The DNA of the CDR3 is TGTGCCAGCAGCTTAGCGGCTGGGGGAGAGACCCAGTACTTC.

The chain is built from TRBV5-1 and TRBJ2-1; 10 positions match TRBD1. V trimming: 4 bases; J trimming: 5 bases; junction bases outside the gene matches: 6. The CDR3 runs 15 residues. Germline-derived CDR1 and CDR2 are SGHRS and YFSETQ. The CDR3 protein is CASSGGTGEHNEQFF. The CDR3 nucleotides are TGCGCCAGCAGCGGGGGGACAGGGGAGCACAATGAGCAGTTCTTC.

This clonotype was counted between two and nine times. This chain links TRBV27 with TRBJ2-5; possibly TRBD2 for D (6 bases). Trimming shortened V by 2 bases and J by 5 bases, and 18 bases separated the two germline ends. CDR3 length equals 16 residues. Germline V CDR1 and CDR2: MNHEY, SMNVEV (reference sequence). CDR3 bases: TGTGCCAGCAGTTTAACCGGGACTTTGGGACTGGAGACCCAGTACTTC. It yields the protein CASSLTGTLGLETQYF.

The gene calls are TRBV20-1 and TRBJ2-1, with a tentative D call TRBD1 (6 bases). V lost 0 bases and J 5 bases, leaving 8 bases between the germline ends. Germline CDR1 and CDR2: DFQATT and SNEGSKA (reference sequence). This CDR3 has 13 residues. The CDR3 reads CSAREQGDNEQFF. CDR3 in DNA: TGCAGTGCTAGAGAACAGGGTGACAATGAGCAGTTCTTC.

The chain combines TRBV6-5 with TRBJ1-1; D is unclear. CDR1 MNHEY and CDR2 SVGAGI come from the germline V gene. Trimming pared 5 bases from V and 4 bases from J, leaving 17 bases between. The CDR3 loop spans 15 amino acids. CDR3 nucleotides: TGTGCCAGCAGTACACTCCTAGGAGGGAGCACTGAAGCTTTCTTT. This sequence encodes CASSTLLGGSTEAFF.

This chain connects TRBV3-1 to TRBJ2-3; 8 positions match TRBD2. Germline CDR1 LGHDT, CDR2 YNNKEL (reference sequence). This CDR3 spans 20 amino acids. The V and J ends lost 0 bases and 1 base, in that order; junction bases with no gene match: 15. The CDR3 nucleotides are TGTGCCAGCAGCCAAGACTTCCCTTGGGGCGGGGGGACCGGCACAGATACGCAGTATTTT. Translating gives CASSQDFPWGGGTGTDTQYF.

This clonotype occurred once. The junction shows a germline mismatch at one end, possibly a read error. The gene calls are TRBV5-1 and TRBJ2-3, with a possible D match to TRBD2 (6 bases). Germline assignment: CDR1 SGHRS and CDR2 YFSETQ. The length of the CDR3 is 15 residues. CDR3 sequence (DNA): TGCGCCAGCAGCTTGGCCGATACTAGCACAGATACGCAGTGTTTT. Residues: CASSLADTSTDTQCF. Drawing the rest from reference TRBV5-1 and TRBJ2-3, the complete variable domain is KAGVTQTPRYLIKTRGQQVTLSCSPISGHRSVSWYQQTPGQGLQFLFEYFSETQRNKGNFPGRFSGRQFSNSRSEMNVSTLELGDSALYLCASSLADTSTDTQCFGPGTRLTVL.

This clonotype was detected only a few times. The rearrangement joins TRBV5-1 to TRBJ1-2; D may be TRBD1 (5 bases). CDR1 and CDR2 from the germline V gene are SGHRS and YFSETQ. CDR3 length: 14 amino acids. V was shortened by 3 bases and J by 0 bases, with 9 bases between the two germline ends. The CDR3 reads CASSSSGPNYGYTF. CDR3 nucleotides: TGCGCCAGCAGCTCGTCGGGACCTAACTATGGCTACACCTTC. The whole variable domain, remainder taken from reference TRBV5-1 and TRBJ1-2, is KAGVTQTPRYLIKTRGQQVTLSCSPISGHRSVSWYQQTPGQGLQFLFEYFSETQRNKGNFPGRFSGRQFSNSRSEMNVSTLELGDSALYLCASSSSGPNYGYTFGSGTRLTVV.

This clonotype turned up a few times. V gene TRBV27 combines with J gene TRBJ2-7; the match to TRBD1 covers 11 bases. The CDR3 is made up of 16 amino acids. Trimming cost V 6 bases and J 3 bases; bases outside gene matches: 10. Germline V lookup: CDR1 MNHEY, CDR2 SMNVEV (reference sequence). The CDR3 reads CASSPGTGGAHYEQYF. The CDR3, as DNA: TGTGCCAGCAGCCCCGGGACAGGGGGTGCCCACTACGAGCAGTACTTC.

This clonotype was counted only a few times. The J gene is TRBJ2-1, the V gene TRBV30, with TRBD1 matching over 8 bases. The V segment lost 1 base and the J segment 3 bases; nucleotides outside the gene matches: 5. From germline, CDR1 is GTSNPN and CDR2 SVGIG (reference sequence). There are 15 residues in the CDR3. The CDR3 here is CAWSGQGASYNEQFF. The DNA of the CDR3 is TGTGCCTGGAGTGGGCAGGGGGCTAGCTACAATGAGCAGTTCTTC.

V is TRBV6-1 and J is TRBJ2-6, with D uncertain. Germline CDR1 is MNHNS and CDR2 is SASEGT. Trimming stripped 3 bases from V and 0 bases from J, with 6 bases between. This CDR3 has 15 amino acids. The DNA of the CDR3 is TGTGCCAGCAGTGACTCCTTCTCTGGGGCCAACGTCCTGACTTTC. Translating gives CASSDSFSGANVLTF.

This clonotype has ten or more counts. V usage is TRBV5-1 and J usage is TRBJ2-3, with 10 bases lining up with TRBD2. The CDR3 totals 14 residues. Looked up from germline, CDR1 is SGHRS and CDR2 is YFSETQ. Trimming at V came to 8 bases and at J to 2 bases, leaving 5 bases not matched to a gene. The CDR3 here is CASNSGGVTDTQYF. Written as DNA, the CDR3 is TGCGCCAGTAACAGCGGGGGGGTCACAGATACGCAGTATTTT.

The chain employs TRBV20-1 and TRBJ2-7; 8 bases map to TRBD1. The germline CDR1 and CDR2 sequences are DFQATT and SNEGSKA (reference sequence). The CDR3 is made up of 15 amino acids. Losses at the gene ends were 3 bases for V and 7 bases for J; bases not matched to a gene: 14. CDR3 sequence (DNA): TGCAGTGCTAGTAAGCCGGGACAGGACCACAATGAGCAGTACTTC. The encoded protein is CSASKPGQDHNEQYF.